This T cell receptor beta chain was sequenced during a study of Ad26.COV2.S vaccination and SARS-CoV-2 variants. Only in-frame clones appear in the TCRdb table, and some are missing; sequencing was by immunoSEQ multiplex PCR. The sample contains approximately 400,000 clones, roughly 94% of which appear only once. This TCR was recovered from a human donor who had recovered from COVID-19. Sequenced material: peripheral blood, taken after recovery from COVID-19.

The CDR3 DNA follows: TGTGCCAGCAGTTTATCCAGGATGTACTCACCCCTCCACTTT. Translating gives CASSLSRMYSPLHF. The genes are TRBV27 and TRBJ1-6; D is uncertain. V gave up 0 bases and J gave up 10 bases, with 10 bases separating them. Germline-derived CDR1 and CDR2 are MNHEY and SMNVEV (reference sequence). The CDR3 runs 14 residues.